This TCR beta chain comes out of a study of cytomegalovirus exposure and HLA in healthy donors. Overall study findings and caveats: V- and J-gene trimming of TCR beta was linked (in a later analysis) to a missense DCLRE1C variant.

The V gene's germline CDR1 is SGHTA and CDR2 FQGNSA. The CDR3 loop spans 12 amino acids. Trimming stripped 4 bases from V and 5 bases from J, with 8 bases between. PCR primers comprised 60 Vbeta and 13 Jbeta primers. Measured with immunoSEQ multiplex PCR; TCRdb has only the in-frame clones, and not every one. This table holds roughly 250,000 clones, 80% to 90% found once. Concerning this clone itself: Its specificity is not known.

Those who donated were healthy bone marrow donors. The material sequenced was PBMCs. The TCR originated in a woman between 35 and 50 years old in good health and CMV-seropositive. The chain employs TRBV7-2 and TRBJ2-5, with D possibly matching TRBD1 (5 bases). The chain's CDR3 is CASSSWGETQYF. CDR3 sequence (DNA): TGTGCCAGCAGCTCGTGGGGCGAGACCCAGTACTTC.